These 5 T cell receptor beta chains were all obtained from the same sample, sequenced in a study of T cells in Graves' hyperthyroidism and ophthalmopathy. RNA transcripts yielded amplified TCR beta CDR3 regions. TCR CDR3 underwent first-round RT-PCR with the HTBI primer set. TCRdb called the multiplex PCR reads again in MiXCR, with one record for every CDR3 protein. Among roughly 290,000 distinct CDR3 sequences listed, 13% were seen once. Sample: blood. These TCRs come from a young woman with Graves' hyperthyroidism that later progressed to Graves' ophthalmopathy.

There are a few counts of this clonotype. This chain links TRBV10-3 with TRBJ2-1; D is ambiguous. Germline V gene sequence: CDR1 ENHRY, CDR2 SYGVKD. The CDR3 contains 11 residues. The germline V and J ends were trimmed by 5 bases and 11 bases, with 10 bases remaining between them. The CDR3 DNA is TGTGCCATCAGTCAACAGAACCAGCAGTTCTTC. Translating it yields CAISQQNQQFF.

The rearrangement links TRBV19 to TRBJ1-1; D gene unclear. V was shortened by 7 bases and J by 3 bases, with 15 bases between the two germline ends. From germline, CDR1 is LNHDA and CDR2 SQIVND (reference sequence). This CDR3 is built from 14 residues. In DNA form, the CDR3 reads TGTGCCAGTAAGAGGGAAACTGGATACACTGAAGCTTTCTTT. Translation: CASKRETGYTEAFF.

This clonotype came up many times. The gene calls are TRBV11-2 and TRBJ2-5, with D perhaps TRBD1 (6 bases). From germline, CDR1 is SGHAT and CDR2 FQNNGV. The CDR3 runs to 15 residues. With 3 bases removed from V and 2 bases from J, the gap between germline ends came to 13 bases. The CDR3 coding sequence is TGTGCCAGCAGCTTCGAGGGTGGACAGCAAGAGACCCAGTACTTC. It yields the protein CASSFEGGQQETQYF.

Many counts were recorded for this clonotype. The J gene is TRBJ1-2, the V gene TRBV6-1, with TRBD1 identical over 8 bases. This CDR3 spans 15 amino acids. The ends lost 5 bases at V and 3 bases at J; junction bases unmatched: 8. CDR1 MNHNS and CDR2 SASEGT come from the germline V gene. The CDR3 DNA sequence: TGTGCCAGCAGTACCATGGGACAGGCGTACTATGGCTACACCTTC. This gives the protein CASSTMGQAYYGYTF.

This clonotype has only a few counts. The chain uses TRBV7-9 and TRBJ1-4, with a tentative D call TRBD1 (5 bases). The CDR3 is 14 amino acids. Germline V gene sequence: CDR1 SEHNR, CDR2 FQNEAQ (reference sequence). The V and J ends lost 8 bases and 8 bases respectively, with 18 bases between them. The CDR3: CASVPDREGEKLFF. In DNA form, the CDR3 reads TGTGCCAGCGTACCGGACCGGGAGGGGGAAAAACTGTTTTTT.